This T cell receptor (beta chain) is drawn from a study of Graves' ophthalmopathy and Graves' hyperthyroidism. Findings and limits, study-wide: Sensitivity of roughly 88% and specificity of approximately 81% were achieved when a 13-signature model separated ophthalmopathy from stable hyperthyroidism.

This clonotype appeared many times. The target antigen is unknown. Exclusion criteria comprised other autoimmune diseases, uncontrolled infections, pregnancy or lactation in patients. The J segment lost 0 bases and the V segment lost 7 bases, leaving 3 bases of the junction unmatched. CDR1 and CDR2 from the germline V gene are SQVTM and ANQGSEA. This CDR3 is 13 amino acids long. From RNA, the CDR3 regions of TCR beta chains were amplified and sequenced. RT-PCR was first run with HTBI primers, then multiplex PCR in a second round. MiXCR, applied by TCRdb to the multiplex PCR reads, yields one record per CDR3 protein. The repertoire consists of about 210,000 distinct CDR3 sequences, with under 30% occurring once and the leading ten covering around 10%.

The rearrangement uses TRBV29-1 and TRBJ2-1; 7 positions agree with TRBD2. Sequenced sample: peripheral blood. The receptor's source is a man in his fifties with Graves' ophthalmopathy. For the CDR3, the DNA is TGCAGCGCTGGGGGGGGCTCCTACAATGAGCAGTTCTTC. It translates to CSAGGGSYNEQFF.